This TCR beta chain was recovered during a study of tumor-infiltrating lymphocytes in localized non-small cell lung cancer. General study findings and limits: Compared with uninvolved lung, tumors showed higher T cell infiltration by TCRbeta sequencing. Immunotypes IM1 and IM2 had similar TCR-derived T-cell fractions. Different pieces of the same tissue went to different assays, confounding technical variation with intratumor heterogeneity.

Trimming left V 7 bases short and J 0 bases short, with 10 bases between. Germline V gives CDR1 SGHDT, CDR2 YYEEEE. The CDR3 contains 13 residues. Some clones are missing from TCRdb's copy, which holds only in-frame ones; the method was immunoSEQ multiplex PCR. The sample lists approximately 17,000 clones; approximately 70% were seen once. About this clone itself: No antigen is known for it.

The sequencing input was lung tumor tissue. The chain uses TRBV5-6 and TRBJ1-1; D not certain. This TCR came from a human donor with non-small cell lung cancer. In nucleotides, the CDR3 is TGTGCCAGCGGCTGGGCGTTGAACACTGAAGCTTTCTTT. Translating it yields CASGWALNTEAFF.